This record concerns one TCR beta chain sequence. These data are taken from a study of radiotherapy plus CTLA-4 blockade in lung cancer. The data were produced by immunoSEQ multiplex PCR, yet TCRdb's version contains in-frame clones alone and is incomplete. The table includes tens of thousands of clones, over 80% detected once. This CDR3 is built from 14 residues. Losses at the gene ends were 5 bases for V and 4 bases for J; bases not matched to a gene: 5. Germline V gives CDR1 SGHTA, CDR2 FQGNSA. Here the sequenced sample was peripheral blood, taken from a patient treated with radiotherapy plus ipilimumab. The source is a human donor with non-small cell lung cancer who had stable disease on radiotherapy plus ipilimumab. V gene TRBV7-2 combines with J gene TRBJ1-5, with TRBD1 identical over 7 bases. The CDR3 DNA reads as TGTGCCAGCAGCGGGCAGACAGGGAATCAGCCCCAGCATTTT. It codes for CASSGQTGNQPQHF.